The 31 T cell receptor beta chains in this list originate from one sample, sequenced in a study of OX40 agonist ivuxolimab in advanced cancers. Library construction relied on the immunoSEQ multiplex PCR assay. In TCRdb, the immuneACCESS table is reduced to in-frame sequences with V and J assigned. These tables do not hold every clone; where another copy was compared, an unresolved V gene accounts for under half, and the others remain unexplained. This sample comprises tens of thousands of clones, 92% of them detected only once. The top ten clonotypes cover 33% of the sample. This sample comprised CD4+ or CD8+ T cells sorted from blood, obtained in a trial of the OX40 agonist ivuxolimab. These receptors were obtained from an adult with an advanced solid tumor such as melanoma, head and neck, liver or kidney cancer.

The chain is built from TRBV19 and TRBJ2-3; a possible D gene is TRBD2 (6 bases). CDR3 length: 13 residues. Trimming pared 8 bases from V and 4 bases from J, leaving 13 bases between. Germline CDR1 is LNHDA and CDR2 is SQIVND (reference sequence). The CDR3 sequence is CASFAEGADTQYF. Here the CDR3 DNA reads TGTGCCAGTTTCGCGGAGGGAGCAGATACGCAGTATTTT. Filled out from reference TRBV19 and TRBJ2-3, the complete variable domain reads DGGITQSPKYLFRKEGQNVTLSCEQNLNHDAMYWYRQDPGQGLRLIYYSQIVNDFQKGDIAEGYSVSREKKESFPLTVTSAQKNPTAFYLCASFAEGADTQYFGPGTRLTVL.

The J gene is TRBJ2-1, the V gene TRBV27; D remains ambiguous. CDR1 is MNHEY and CDR2 is SMNVEV in the germline V gene (reference sequence). CDR3 size: 12 residues. Trimming shortened V by 0 bases and J by 7 bases, and 4 bases separated the two germline ends. The CDR3 DNA is TGTGCCAGCAGTTTATCTGTTAATGAGCAGTTCTTC. This gives the protein CASSLSVNEQFF.

The chain is built from TRBV7-8 and TRBJ2-5; 9 bases agree with TRBD1. The DNA end is more similar to TRBJ2-7, so the J call may be wrong. Germline CDR1 is SGHVS and CDR2 is FQNEAQ. CDR3 length equals 15 residues. DNA for the CDR3: TGTGCCAGCAGCTTAGCGCTTGACAGGGGGAACGAGCAGTACTTC. Protein product: CASSLALDRGNEQYF.

The J gene is TRBJ2-5, the V gene TRBV19, with TRBD1 identical over 8 bases. V dropped 3 bases and J dropped 1; count of bases not matched to a gene: 4. The CDR3 extends over 15 amino acids. Germline V CDR1 and CDR2: LNHDA, SQIVND (reference sequence). CDR3 sequence: CASSMDREAQETQYF. The CDR3 bases are TGTGCCAGTAGTATGGACAGGGAGGCCCAAGAGACCCAGTACTTC.

V gene TRBV2 combines with J gene TRBJ2-7; 8 positions agree with TRBD2. The CDR3 loop spans 12 amino acids. V was pared by 8 bases and J by 4 bases, with 4 bases of the junction left unmatched. Germline V CDR1 and CDR2: SNHLY, FYNNEI. The CDR3 sequence: CASQGGRYEQYF. The CDR3 DNA follows: TGTGCCAGCCAGGGCGGGAGGTACGAGCAGTACTTC.

This clone is a singleton in its sample. Within the sample, other DNA sequences also encode this same CDR3. V and J are TRBV4-3 and TRBJ2-7; TRBD2 is a possible D gene (5 bases). The CDR3 is 14 residues long. Germline CDR1 and CDR2: LGHNA and YSLEER. V was trimmed by 0 bases and J by 3 bases, leaving 9 bases between them. The CDR3 is CASSQDRGFYEQYF. DNA of the CDR3: TGCGCCAGCAGCCAAGATCGGGGTTTCTACGAGCAGTACTTC.

This rearrangement joins TRBV10-2 to TRBJ2-5, with D perhaps matching TRBD1 (6 bases). The J call may not be correct, given that the DNA end is closer to TRBJ2-7. The CDR3 spans 14 residues. Per germline, CDR1 WSHSY and CDR2 SAAADI. The CDR3 loop is CASSDQGSFYEQYF. CDR3 nucleotide sequence: TGCGCCAGCAGTGATCAGGGGTCCTTCTACGAGCAGTACTTC.

The V gene is TRBV7-9, the J gene TRBJ2-7; no clear D. V lost 5 bases to trimming and J lost 5 bases, with 10 bases between them. From germline, CDR1 is SEHNR and CDR2 FQNEAQ (reference sequence). This CDR3 is 12 amino acids long. CDR3 DNA: TGTGCCAGCAGCCCTTGGGCGGACGAGCAGTACTTC. Residues: CASSPWADEQYF.

This clone was counted a few times. The chain employs TRBV7-9 and TRBJ1-4, with 7 bases that match TRBD1. Germline CDR1 reads SEHNR; CDR2 reads FQNEAQ (reference sequence). V lost 5 bases, J lost 8 bases, and 11 bases stayed unmatched. The CDR3 covers 15 residues. The CDR3 DNA sequence: TGTGCCAGCAGCCCAGACAGGGCGACGTGGGAAAAACTGTTTTTT. It is translated as CASSPDRATWEKLFF.

The chain employs TRBV7-8 and TRBJ2-2; D possibly corresponds to TRBD2 (6 bases). The CDR3 totals 17 residues. Germline lookup yields CDR1 SGHVS and CDR2 FQNEAQ. Trimming cost V 1 base and J 4 bases, with 16 bases left between them. The CDR3 sequence is CASSLGRSSGLTGELFF. The CDR3 bases are TGTGCCAGCAGCTTAGGACGGTCTTCGGGACTCACCGGGGAGCTGTTTTTT.

The J gene is TRBJ2-3, the V gene TRBV6-6, with D maybe TRBD1 (6 bases). Germline loops: CDR1 MNHNY, CDR2 SVGAGI (reference sequence). The length of the CDR3 is 15 residues. V lost 2 bases to trimming and J lost 2 bases, with 11 bases between them. The CDR3 region has the DNA TGTGCCAGCAGTTACGGGGGACACCTCACAGATACGCAGTATTTT. Its translation is CASSYGGHLTDTQYF.

The rearrangement uses TRBV9 and TRBJ2-2; D might be TRBD2 (5 bases). This CDR3 is built from 14 residues. The germline V gene has CDR1 SGDLS and CDR2 YYNGEE. Trimming pared 3 bases from V and 7 bases from J, leaving 13 bases between. CDR3 sequence (DNA): TGTGCCAGCAGCGGTGGGGAGAGGGTCGGGGAGCTGTTTTTT. This translates into CASSGGERVGELFF.

J is TRBJ1-5 and V is TRBV28; D not resolved. The CDR3 totals 14 residues. The germline CDR1 and CDR2 sequences are MDHEN and SYDVKM. Between the trimmed V and J ends, which lost 5 bases and 2 bases, there was a span of 10 bases. CDR3 coding DNA: TGTGCCAGCAGTCCGAGGTTGGGCAATCAGCCCCAGCATTTT. It specifies CASSPRLGNQPQHF. Full variable domain (outside the CDR3, taken from reference TRBV28 and TRBJ1-5): DVKVTQSSRYLVKRTGEKVFLECVQDMDHENMFWYRQDPGLGLRLIYFSYDVKMKEKGDIPEGYSVSREKKERFSLILESASTNQTSMYLCASSPRLGNQPQHFGDGTRLSIL.

This chain joins TRBV19 and TRBJ1-1, with D unclear. Looked up from germline, CDR1 is LNHDA and CDR2 is SQIVND (reference sequence). Trimming took off 3 bases at V and 4 bases at J, with 9 bases between the two ends. The CDR3 runs 13 residues. The chain's CDR3 is CASSIGIITEAFF. The CDR3 nucleotides are TGTGCCAGTAGTATTGGGATTATCACTGAAGCTTTCTTT.

The chain recombines TRBV10-3 with TRBJ1-6, with D uncertain. This CDR3 has 16 amino acids. From germline, CDR1 is ENHRY and CDR2 SYGVKD. V shed 0 bases and J shed 6 bases, with 12 bases lying between them. The CDR3 loop is CAISESMRQLNSPLHF. In DNA, the CDR3 is TGTGCCATCAGTGAGTCGATGCGTCAGCTTAATTCACCCCTCCACTTT.

This clone is a singleton in its sample. V usage is TRBV9 and J usage is TRBJ2-7; D not resolved. The CDR3 spans 14 residues. CDR1 SGDLS and CDR2 YYNGEE come from the germline V gene. V lost 0 bases to trimming and J lost 2 bases, with 9 bases between them. The CDR3 DNA follows: TGTGCCAGCAGCGTAGGTATAGGCACCTACGAGCAGTACTTC. This sequence encodes CASSVGIGTYEQYF. Based on the CDR3 plus reference TRBV9 and TRBJ2-7, the full variable domain is DSGVTQTPKHLITATGQRVTLRCSPRSGDLSVYWYQQSLDQGLQFLIQYYNGEERAKGNILERFSAQQFPDLHSELNLSSLELGDSALYFCASSVGIGTYEQYFGPGTRLTVT.

Points on this clone: The germline gene is not matched at one end of the junction; a read error may be the cause. The chain employs TRBV7-7 and TRBJ1-1; the D is unclear. The CDR3 spans 13 residues. Germline V lookup: CDR1 SSHAT, CDR2 FNYEAQ (reference sequence). This chain's CDR3 is CASSFRSGAEAFF. The CDR3, as DNA: TGTGCTAGCAGCTTTCGGTCCGGAGCTGAAGCTTTCTTT. Complete variable domain (other parts from reference TRBV7-7 and TRBJ1-1): GAGVSQSPRYKVTKRGQDVTLRCDPISSHATLYWYQQALGQGPEFLTYFNYEAQPDKSGLPSDRFSAERPEGSISTLTIQRTEQRDSAMYRCASSFRSGAEAFFGQGTRLTVV.

The chain is built from TRBV7-2 and TRBJ2-7; 12 bases agree with TRBD1. Germline V gene sequence: CDR1 SGHTA, CDR2 FQGNSA. The CDR3 length is 15 residues. The J segment lost 4 bases and the V segment lost 5 bases, leaving 6 bases of the junction unmatched. CDR3 region: CASSTRDRGLYEQYF. As DNA, the CDR3 is TGTGCCAGCAGCACTCGGGACAGGGGGCTTTACGAGCAGTACTTC.

V and J are TRBV7-2 and TRBJ2-4; D is perhaps TRBD2 (5 bases). CDR3 length: 17 amino acids. The germline V gene has CDR1 SGHTA and CDR2 FQGNSA. Deletions cut 2 bases from V and 0 bases from J, with 14 bases between. As DNA, the CDR3 is TGTGCCAGCAGCTTACTTGTCGGGATACTAGCCAAAAACATTCAGTACTTC. Translation: CASSLLVGILAKNIQYF.

The chain employs TRBV6-5 and TRBJ1-1, with 9 nucleotides matching TRBD1. Unmatched junction bases numbered 6, after V lost 2 bases and J lost 5 bases. CDR1 is MNHEY, CDR2 SVGAGI, per germline. The CDR3 is 15 residues long. CDR3 bases: TGTGCCAGCAGTTACCCGGGACAGGGAGGGACTGAAGCTTTCTTT. Its protein product is CASSYPGQGGTEAFF.

The chain is built from TRBV19 and TRBJ2-3; 9 nucleotides line up with TRBD1. CDR3 size: 15 residues. Germline CDR1 is LNHDA and CDR2 is SQIVND (reference sequence). The junction had 2 bases not matched to a gene; V was cut back by 4 bases and J by 0 bases. This chain's CDR3 is CASSTGTGSTDTQYF. CDR3 DNA sequence: TGTGCCAGTAGTACCGGGACAGGGAGCACAGATACGCAGTATTTT.

The gene calls are TRBV28 and TRBJ2-5, with D possibly TRBD2 on 6 matching bases. CDR3 length: 14 amino acids. Germline V gene data show CDR1 as MDHEN and CDR2 as SYDVKM. Trimming stripped 5 bases from V and 5 bases from J, with 15 bases between. The CDR3 bases are TGTGCCAGCAGTCCACTAGCCCCCGGCGAGACCCAGTACTTC. It translates to CASSPLAPGETQYF.

The genes are TRBV28 and TRBJ2-7; D perhaps matches TRBD1 (5 bases). The CDR3 sequence is 15 residues long. The germline V gene encodes CDR1 MDHEN and CDR2 SYDVKM. V was pared by 2 bases and J by 5 bases, with 16 bases between. The CDR3 DNA reads as TGTGCCAGCAGTTTAAGGTCCCAACAGGTCCACGAGCAGTACTTC. It is translated as CASSLRSQQVHEQYF.

The V gene is TRBV7-9, the J gene TRBJ1-5; no definite D call. The germline V gene has CDR1 SEHNR and CDR2 FQNEAQ (reference sequence). The CDR3 is 13 amino acids. The ends were cut back, 5 bases at V and 0 bases at J, with 5 bases in the middle. This CDR3 is CASSKGSNQPQHF. The CDR3 DNA reads TGTGCCAGCAGCAAGGGTAGCAATCAGCCCCAGCATTTT.

Only one count was recorded for this clone. The chain couples TRBV19 to TRBJ2-1, with TRBD2 matching 16 bases. The V and J ends lost 5 bases and 2 bases, in that order; junction bases with no gene match: 6. Germline V gene data show CDR1 as LNHDA and CDR2 as SQIVND (reference sequence). CDR3 length: 18 amino acids. CDR3 sequence (DNA): TGTGCCAGTAGTCCCGGGACTAGCGGGAGGGGCCCCTACAATGAGCAGTTCTTC. Its protein product is CASSPGTSGRGPYNEQFF.

V gene TRBV6-5 combines with J gene TRBJ1-1, with 12 nucleotides matching TRBD1. CDR1 is MNHEY and CDR2 is SVGAGI in the germline V gene. CDR3 size: 15 residues. V was pared by 8 bases and J by 3 bases, with 7 bases of the junction left unmatched. In DNA, the CDR3 is TGTGCCAGCGGAACCGGGACAGGGGGCGACACTGAAGCTTTCTTT. Its translation: CASGTGTGGDTEAFF.

The V call is TRBV29-1, the J call TRBJ2-5; maybe TRBD2 (5 bases). The CDR3 has 16 residues. CDR1 and CDR2 from the germline V gene are SQVTM and ANQGSEA. Trimming removed 7 bases at V and 4 bases at J, with 25 bases between. CDR3 protein: CSAWAFSVTPLETQYF. The CDR3 DNA sequence: TGCAGCGCCTGGGCCTTTAGCGTAACGCCACTAGAGACCCAGTACTTC.

This sequence joins TRBV9 and TRBJ1-5, with TRBD1 matching over 7 bases. The CDR3 is 17 amino acids. Germline lookup yields CDR1 SGDLS and CDR2 YYNGEE. With V trimmed by 3 bases and J by 4 bases, 13 bases remained unmatched. Here the CDR3 reads CASSESTGDEGNQPQHF. The CDR3 DNA reads as TGTGCCAGCAGCGAAAGCACAGGGGATGAAGGGAATCAGCCCCAGCATTTT.

In DNA, the CDR3 is TGTGCCAGCAGTTTAGGGGGACAGGGACATCAGCCCCAGCATTTT. Its protein product is CASSLGGQGHQPQHF. The V gene is TRBV28, the J gene TRBJ1-5, with TRBD1 identical over 9 bases. J was trimmed by 5 bases and V by 2 bases; bases with no gene match: 4. There are 15 residues in the CDR3. Per the germline V gene, CDR1 is MDHEN and CDR2 is SYDVKM.

This clone occurred once. The genes are TRBV6-7 and TRBJ2-3, with TRBD2 identical over 11 bases. TRBV6-7 is an open reading frame, and its role is uncertain. This CDR3 is 21 amino acids long. The junction had 22 bases not matched to a gene; V was cut back by 8 bases and J by 0 bases. The CDR3 sequence is CASSVGSRFSGRALSTDTQYF. Written as DNA, the CDR3 is TGTGCCAGCTCCGTAGGTTCAAGATTTAGCGGGAGGGCCCTCAGCACAGATACGCAGTATTTT.

This chain joins TRBV7-9 and TRBJ1-5; TRBD1 might be the D (6 bases). The V and J ends lost 5 bases and 6 bases respectively, with 14 bases between them. Germline V gives CDR1 SEHNR, CDR2 FQNEAQ (reference sequence). The CDR3 loop spans 14 amino acids. CDR3 protein: CASSQPGEVQPQHF. The CDR3 DNA is TGTGCCAGCAGCCAGCCAGGGGAGGTTCAGCCCCAGCATTTT.